This TCR beta chain was obtained from a study of response to subunit inactivated influenza vaccine. Trimming took 4 bases from V and 2 from J; bases not matched to a gene: 8. The CDR3 totals 15 residues. TCRdb re-derived calls from the RT-PCR reads in MiXCR, one entry per CDR3 protein. The sample includes about 700,000 distinct CDR3 sequences, more than 15% of them seen just once. The study's findings and limits: Each seasonal influenza vaccination, the authors suggested, recruits few new T cells.

At least ten counts were recorded for this clonotype. Antigen unknown. The J gene is TRBJ2-7, the V gene TRBV12-3 or TRBV12-4, with 7 bases aligning to TRBD2. The sequence came from a man aged 50 to 59 who received an inactivated influenza vaccine. Here the sequenced sample was PBMCs from blood, taken 12 days after vaccination. The CDR3 spells CASSSLAGEAYEQYF. For the CDR3, the DNA is TGTGCCAGCAGTTCCCTCGCGGGGGAGGCCTACGAGCAGTACTTC.